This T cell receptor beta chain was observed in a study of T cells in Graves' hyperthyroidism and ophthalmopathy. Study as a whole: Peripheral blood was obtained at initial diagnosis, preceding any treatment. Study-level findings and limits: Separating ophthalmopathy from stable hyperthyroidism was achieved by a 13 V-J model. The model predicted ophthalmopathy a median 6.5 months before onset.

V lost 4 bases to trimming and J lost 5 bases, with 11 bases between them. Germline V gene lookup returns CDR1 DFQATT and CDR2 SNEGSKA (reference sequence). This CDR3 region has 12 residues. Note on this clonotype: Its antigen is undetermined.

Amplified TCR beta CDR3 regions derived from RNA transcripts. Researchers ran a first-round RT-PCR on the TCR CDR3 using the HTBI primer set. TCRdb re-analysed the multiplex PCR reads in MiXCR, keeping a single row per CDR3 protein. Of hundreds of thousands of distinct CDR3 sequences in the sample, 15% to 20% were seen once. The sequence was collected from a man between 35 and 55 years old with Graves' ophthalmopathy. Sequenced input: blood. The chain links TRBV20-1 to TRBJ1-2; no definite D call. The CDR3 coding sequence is TGCAGTGCTAACAGCAATTCTTATGGCTACACCTTC. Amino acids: CSANSNSYGYTF.